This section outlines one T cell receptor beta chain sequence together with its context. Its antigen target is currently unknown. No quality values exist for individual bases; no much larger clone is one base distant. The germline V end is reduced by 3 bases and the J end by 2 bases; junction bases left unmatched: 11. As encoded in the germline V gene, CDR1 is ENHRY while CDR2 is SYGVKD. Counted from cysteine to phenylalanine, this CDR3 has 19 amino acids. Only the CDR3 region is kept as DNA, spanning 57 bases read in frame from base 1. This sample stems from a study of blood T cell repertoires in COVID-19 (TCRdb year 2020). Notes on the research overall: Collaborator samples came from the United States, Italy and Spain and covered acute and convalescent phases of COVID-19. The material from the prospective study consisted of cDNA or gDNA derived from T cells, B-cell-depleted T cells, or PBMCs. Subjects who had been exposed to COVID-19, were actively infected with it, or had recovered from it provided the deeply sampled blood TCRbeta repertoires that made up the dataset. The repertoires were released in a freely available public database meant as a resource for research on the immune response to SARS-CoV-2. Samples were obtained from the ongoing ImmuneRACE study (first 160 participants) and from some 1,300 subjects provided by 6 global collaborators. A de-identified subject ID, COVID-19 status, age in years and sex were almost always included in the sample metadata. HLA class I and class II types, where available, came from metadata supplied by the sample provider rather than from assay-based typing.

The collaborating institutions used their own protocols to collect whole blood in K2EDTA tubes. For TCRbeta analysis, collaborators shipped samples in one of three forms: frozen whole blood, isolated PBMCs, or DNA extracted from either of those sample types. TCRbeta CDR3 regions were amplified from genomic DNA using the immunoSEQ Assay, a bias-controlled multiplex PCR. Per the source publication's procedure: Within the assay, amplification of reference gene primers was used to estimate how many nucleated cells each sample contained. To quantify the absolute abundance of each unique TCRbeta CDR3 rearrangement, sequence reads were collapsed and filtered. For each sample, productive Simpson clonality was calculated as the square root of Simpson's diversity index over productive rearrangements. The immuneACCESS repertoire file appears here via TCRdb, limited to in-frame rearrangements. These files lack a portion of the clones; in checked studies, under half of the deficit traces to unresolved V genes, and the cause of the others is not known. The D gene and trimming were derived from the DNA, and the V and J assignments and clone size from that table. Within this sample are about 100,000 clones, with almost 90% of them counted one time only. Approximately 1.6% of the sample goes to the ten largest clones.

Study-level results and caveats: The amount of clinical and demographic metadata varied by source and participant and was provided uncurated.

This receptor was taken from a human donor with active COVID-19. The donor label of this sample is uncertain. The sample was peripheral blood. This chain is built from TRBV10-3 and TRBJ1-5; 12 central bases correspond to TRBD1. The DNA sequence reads TGTGCCATCAGTGATCCCGCGGGACAGGGGGCTCTTGGCAATCAGCCCCAGCATTTT. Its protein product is CAISDPAGQGALGNQPQHF.